The next 16 T cell receptor beta chains were all read from a single sample in a study of T cell responses to AZD1222 COVID-19 vaccine. The protocol was immunoSEQ multiplex PCR, while the TCRdb copy is restricted to in-frame clones and leaves out a portion. The data show 130,000 or so clones, 80% to 90% seen once. This sample comprised peripheral blood, obtained 28 days after the second AZD1222 dose. These TCRs come from an adult who received the AZD1222 COVID-19 vaccine.

The J gene is TRBJ1-1, the V gene TRBV6-5, with 7 bases fitting TRBD1. Trimming took 6 bases from V and 5 from J; bases not matched to a gene: 6. The CDR3 sequence is 13 residues long. The germline V gene has CDR1 MNHEY and CDR2 SVGAGI. This CDR3 reads CASRTSGGTEAFF. For the CDR3, the DNA is TGTGCCAGCAGGACGTCAGGGGGTACTGAAGCTTTCTTT.

This chain connects TRBV10-3 to TRBJ1-5, with unresolved D. Looked up from germline, CDR1 is ENHRY and CDR2 is SYGVKD. The V and J ends lost 0 bases and 4 bases respectively, with 4 bases between them. The CDR3 runs to 13 residues. The CDR3 coding sequence is TGTGCCATCAGTGAGTCGCGAAATCAGCCCCAGCATTTT. It translates to CAISESRNQPQHF.

The chain has TRBV5-1 and TRBJ2-5, with 8 bases identical to TRBD2. Germline CDR1 SGHRS, CDR2 YFSETQ. V shed 1 base and J 5 bases; nucleotides not matched to a gene: 10. This CDR3 has 16 residues. The CDR3 is CASSLNSGMVGETQYF. The CDR3 DNA follows: TGCGCCAGCAGCTTGAATAGCGGGATGGTGGGGGAGACCCAGTACTTC.

CDR3 protein: CASSYWRGEQFF. The CDR3 DNA reads as TGTGCCAGCAGTTACTGGCGGGGGGAGCAGTTCTTC. The rearrangement joins TRBV6-5 to TRBJ2-1; 7 nucleotides line up with TRBD2. V was pared by 1 base and J by 10 bases, with 1 base of the junction left unmatched. The germline gives CDR1 MNHEY, CDR2 SVGAGI. The CDR3 totals 12 residues.

The rearrangement uses TRBV19 and TRBJ1-5; TRBD1 agrees at 10 bases. The CDR3 is 17 amino acids. From germline, CDR1 is LNHDA and CDR2 SQIVND (reference sequence). The junction had 7 bases not matched to a gene; V was cut back by 1 base and J by 4 bases. The CDR3 protein is CASSIGPGQGYNQPQHF. The DNA for the CDR3 is TGTGCCAGTAGTATAGGACCGGGACAGGGGTATAATCAGCCCCAGCATTTT.

The chain couples TRBV19 to TRBJ1-5; D is perhaps TRBD1 (6 bases). CDR1 and CDR2 from the germline V gene are LNHDA and SQIVND (reference sequence). This CDR3 region has 17 residues. Trimming took off 3 bases at V and 2 bases at J, with 17 bases between the two ends. This chain's CDR3 is CASSMWFWRGGNQPQHF. DNA for the CDR3: TGTGCCAGTAGTATGTGGTTTTGGAGGGGGGGCAATCAGCCCCAGCATTTT.

In DNA, the CDR3 is TGTGCCAGCAGCTTAGGTGCCCCCCTTTGGGGGAGCTACGAGCAGTACTTC. Residues: CASSLGAPLWGSYEQYF. This chain joins TRBV11-2 and TRBJ2-7; D may match TRBD1 or TRBD2 (5 bases each). The germline CDR1 and CDR2 sequences are SGHAT and FQNNGV. The CDR3 contains 17 residues. Trimming took off 1 base at V and 3 bases at J, with 19 bases between the two ends.

The chain uses TRBV30 and TRBJ1-4, with D perhaps matching TRBD1 (5 bases). V was trimmed by 0 bases and J by 8 bases, leaving 13 bases between them. The CDR3 consists of 14 residues. The germline gives CDR1 GTSNPN, CDR2 SVGIG (reference sequence). The CDR3 DNA follows: TGTGCCTGGAGTGTAGCACAGGTTGGCGAAAAACTGTTTTTT. It specifies CAWSVAQVGEKLFF.

The rearrangement uses TRBV29-1 and TRBJ2-6; 10 nucleotides match TRBD2. The V gene's germline CDR1 is SQVTM and CDR2 ANQGSEA. With V trimmed by 3 bases and J by 2 bases, 10 bases remained unmatched. The CDR3 is 18 amino acids. The CDR3 DNA follows: TGCAGCGTTGAGCGGCTAGCGGGGGCGTTGACTGGGGCCAACGTCCTGACTTTC. It codes for CSVERLAGALTGANVLTF.

The chain uses TRBV7-2 and TRBJ2-7, with D tentatively TRBD2 (6 bases). The germline CDR1 and CDR2 sequences are SGHTA and FQGNSA. This CDR3 is built from 12 residues. The V gene lost 5 bases and the J gene lost 11 bases, with 16 bases spanning the gap. CDR3 in DNA: TGTGCCAGCAGCCTGGACCGGGACTCGAAGTACTTC. Residues: CASSLDRDSKYF.

The chain carries TRBV5-6 and TRBJ1-4, with D perhaps TRBD1 (5 bases). The V end was cut by 4 bases, the J end by 8 bases, with 18 bases between. This CDR3 is 15 amino acids long. CDR1 and CDR2 from the germline V gene are SGHDT and YYEEEE. The CDR3 coding sequence is TGTGCCAGCAGCCCGGGATTAGACAGATCGGAAAAACTGTTTTTT. Amino acids: CASSPGLDRSEKLFF.

This clone was seen once. The chain recombines TRBV10-2 with TRBJ2-2; TRBD2 aligns across 14 bases. J gave up 4 bases and V 11 bases, and 18 bases lay outside the gene matches. This CDR3 contains 19 residues. CDR1 is WSHSY and CDR2 is SAAADI in the germline V gene. The CDR3 reads CASTPPTSGRARGTGELFF. CDR3 coding DNA: TGCGCCTCAACCCCCCCGACTAGCGGGAGGGCCCGGGGCACCGGGGAGCTGTTTTTT.

CDR3 residues: CASSLTRNYGYTF. In DNA, the CDR3 is TGTGCCAGCAGTTTGACCCGTAACTATGGCTACACCTTC. This chain connects TRBV12-3 or TRBV12-4 to TRBJ1-2, with D uncertain. Between the trimmed V and J ends, which lost 3 bases and 1 base, there was a span of 6 bases. The CDR3 is 13 residues long.

The genes are TRBV6-1 and TRBJ2-3; 8 nucleotides line up with TRBD1. Germline V lookup: CDR1 MNHNS, CDR2 SASEGT. This CDR3 has 13 residues. With 3 bases clipped from V and 7 bases from J, the junction kept 3 bases outside the gene matches. Written as DNA, the CDR3 is TGTGCCAGCAGTGACGGACAGGGCTATACGCAGTATTTT. Translated, it gives CASSDGQGYTQYF.

CDR3 sequence (DNA): TGTGCCAGCTCACCAGGTTTGGTACAGGGGCAGGACGAGCAGTACTTC. The encoded protein is CASSPGLVQGQDEQYF. The chain combines TRBV18 with TRBJ2-7; the match to TRBD1 covers 7 bases. The germline gives CDR1 KGHSH, CDR2 LQKENI. The CDR3 totals 16 residues. Trimming removed 2 bases from V and 5 bases from J; junction bases left unmatched: 12.

The chain combines TRBV7-8 with TRBJ2-2, with 8 bases aligning to TRBD2. Germline-derived CDR1 and CDR2 are SGHVS and FQNEAQ. The CDR3 extends over 17 amino acids. V shed 2 bases and J 0 bases; nucleotides not matched to a gene: 5. The CDR3 DNA is TGTGCCAGCAGCTTAAGCGGGGGTCAATCGAACACCGGGGAGCTGTTTTTT. This encodes CASSLSGGQSNTGELFF.